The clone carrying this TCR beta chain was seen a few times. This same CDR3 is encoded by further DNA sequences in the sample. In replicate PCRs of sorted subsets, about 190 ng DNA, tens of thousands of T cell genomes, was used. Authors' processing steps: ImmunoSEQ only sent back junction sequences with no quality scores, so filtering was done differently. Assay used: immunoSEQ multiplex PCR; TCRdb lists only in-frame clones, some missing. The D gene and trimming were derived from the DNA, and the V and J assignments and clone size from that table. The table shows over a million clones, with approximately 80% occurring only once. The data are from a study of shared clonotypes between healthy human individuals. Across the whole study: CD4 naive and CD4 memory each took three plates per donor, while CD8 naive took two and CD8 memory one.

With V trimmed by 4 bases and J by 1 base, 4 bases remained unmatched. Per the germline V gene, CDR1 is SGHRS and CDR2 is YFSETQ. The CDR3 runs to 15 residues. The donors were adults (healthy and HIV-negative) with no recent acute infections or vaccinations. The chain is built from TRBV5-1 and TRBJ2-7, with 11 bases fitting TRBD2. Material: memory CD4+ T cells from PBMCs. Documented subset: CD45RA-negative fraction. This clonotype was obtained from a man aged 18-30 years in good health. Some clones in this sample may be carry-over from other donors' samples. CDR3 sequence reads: CASSRTSGSSYEQYF. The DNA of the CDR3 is TGCGCCAGCAGCCGTACTAGCGGGAGTTCCTACGAGCAGTACTTC.